Presented here are 25 T cell receptor beta chains from one specimen sequenced in a study of blood T cell repertoires in COVID-19. Some clones are missing from TCRdb's copy, which holds only in-frame ones; the method was immunoSEQ multiplex PCR. The data contain about 210,000 clones, 81% of them singletons. Sample: PBMCs or T cells enriched from blood (not recorded which). These receptors came from a woman between 45 and 65 years old with acute COVID-19.

In its sample, this clone was seen a few times. CDR3 coding DNA: TGTGCCAGCAGCTCCTCCGGGACAGGGTCCGAGCAGTACTTC. This codes for CASSSSGTGSEQYF. This rearrangement joins TRBV11-1 to TRBJ2-7, with 9 nucleotides matching TRBD1. Germline CDR1 and CDR2: SGHAT and FQDESV (reference sequence). This CDR3 has 14 residues. J was trimmed by 6 bases and V by 4 bases; bases with no gene match: 7.

As DNA, the CDR3 is TGTGCCCTCGGGATGGGTGAAAAACTGTTTTTT. It translates to CALGMGEKLFF. The V gene is TRBV28, the J gene TRBJ1-4; D remains ambiguous. This CDR3 region has 11 residues. Germline-derived CDR1 and CDR2 are MDHEN and SYDVKM. Trimming cost V 11 bases and J 7 bases, with 11 bases left between them.

V usage is TRBV2 and J usage is TRBJ2-1; the D gene is possibly TRBD2 (6 bases). CDR3 length: 14 amino acids. V was cut by 5 bases and J by 2 bases, with 10 bases left in between. Germline CDR1 reads SNHLY; CDR2 reads FYNNEI. The CDR3 reads CASSKSSAYNEQFF. CDR3 DNA sequence: TGTGCCAGCAGTAAGTCTAGCGCCTACAATGAGCAGTTCTTC.

The V and J genes are TRBV18 and TRBJ2-7; 9 bases map to TRBD1. The germline V gene has CDR1 KGHSH and CDR2 LQKENI. The trim removed 3 bases at V and 5 bases at J, leaving 5 bases unmatched. The CDR3 covers 14 residues. CDR3 region: CASSPGTGLNEQYF. The CDR3 nucleotides are TGTGCCAGCTCACCCGGGACAGGGTTAAACGAGCAGTACTTC.

The V call is TRBV7-2, the J call TRBJ1-5; 9 bases map to TRBD1. The germline V gene encodes CDR1 SGHTA and CDR2 FQGNSA. Unmatched junction bases numbered 12, after V lost 1 base and J lost 2 bases. The CDR3 is 19 residues long. The CDR3 region is CASSLGSRTGEVRNQPQHF. The DNA for the CDR3 is TGTGCCAGCAGCTTAGGATCCCGGACAGGGGAGGTACGCAATCAGCCCCAGCATTTT.

The V and J genes are TRBV30 and TRBJ2-4, with 8 bases fitting TRBD2. The CDR3 spans 22 residues. V dropped 3 bases and J dropped 2; count of bases not matched to a gene: 27. In germline, CDR1 is GTSNPN, CDR2 SVGIG (reference sequence). The CDR3 DNA reads TGTGCCTGGAGCCCAACATGGGGGTTAGCGGGGATCGACCTAGTTCCCAAAAACATTCAGTACTTC. This translates into CAWSPTWGLAGIDLVPKNIQYF.

This clone was picked up one time. V is TRBV4-1 and J is TRBJ2-7; D is unresolved. The CDR3 consists of 13 residues. Trimming removed 1 base from V and 1 base from J, with 5 bases in between. Germline CDR1 reads MGHRA; CDR2 reads YSYEKL. Here the CDR3 DNA reads TGCGCCAGCAGCCAAGGAGTTTCCTACGAGCAGTACTTC. Translated: CASSQGVSYEQYF.

V gene TRBV6-6 combines with J gene TRBJ1-4, with a tentative D call TRBD1 (6 bases). This CDR3 has 16 residues. V was clipped by 1 base and J by 8 bases, with 17 bases between them. Germline CDR1 is MNHNY and CDR2 is SVGAGI (reference sequence). CDR3 sequence: CASSYFRTALREKLFF. CDR3 in DNA: TGTGCCAGCAGTTACTTCAGGACAGCCCTACGGGAAAAACTGTTTTTT.

The table lists this clone with a few counts. This chain connects TRBV30 to TRBJ2-2; tentative D call: TRBD1 (6 bases). Germline V lookup: CDR1 GTSNPN, CDR2 SVGIG (reference sequence). The CDR3 is 16 residues long. Trimming stripped 0 bases from V and 1 base from J, with 12 bases between. This CDR3 is CAWSVGMTGNTGELFF. The CDR3 nucleotides read TGTGCCTGGAGTGTGGGGATGACAGGGAACACCGGGGAGCTGTTTTTT.

The table lists this clone with a count of one. This chain connects TRBV30 to TRBJ1-6; D is possibly TRBD1 (5 bases). V lost 1 base and J lost 5, with 9 bases in between. CDR1 is GTSNPN and CDR2 is SVGIG in the germline V gene (reference sequence). The CDR3 totals 14 residues. The CDR3 loop reads CAWSGGLNNSPLHF. DNA of the CDR3: TGTGCCTGGAGTGGGGGACTAAATAATTCACCCCTCCACTTT.

This chain uses TRBV2 with TRBJ1-3; possibly TRBD1 for D (6 bases). This CDR3 spans 15 amino acids. Trimming removed 6 bases at V and 0 bases at J, with 12 bases between. Germline V gene data show CDR1 as SNHLY and CDR2 as FYNNEI. In DNA form, the CDR3 reads TGTGCCAGCAGGCGCGACAGGTTCTCTGGAAACACCATATATTTT. Amino acids: CASRRDRFSGNTIYF.

The chain uses TRBV25-1 and TRBJ2-2; 7 positions agree with TRBD1. Germline V lookup: CDR1 MGHDK, CDR2 SYGVNS. This CDR3 is 16 amino acids long. Trimming cost V 5 bases and J 1 base; bases outside gene matches: 7. CDR3 coding DNA: TGTGCCAGCAGTAATTGGGACAGCAAGAACACCGGGGAGCTGTTTTTT. It specifies CASSNWDSKNTGELFF.

The genes are TRBV5-1 and TRBJ1-1; TRBD1 agrees at 7 bases. Trimming at V came to 2 bases and at J to 4 bases, leaving 2 bases not matched to a gene. The CDR3 covers 13 residues. The germline V gene has CDR1 SGHRS and CDR2 YFSETQ. This chain's CDR3 is CASSFRDSTEAFF. Written as DNA, the CDR3 is TGCGCCAGCAGCTTCCGGGACAGCACTGAAGCTTTCTTT.

The genes are TRBV5-5 and TRBJ2-5; D might be TRBD1 (6 bases). V shed 4 bases and J shed 5 bases, with 15 bases lying between them. CDR1 and CDR2 from the germline V gene are SGHKS and YYEKEE (reference sequence). The CDR3 sequence is 14 residues long. The CDR3 reads CASSRGDIAETQYF. Written as DNA, the CDR3 is TGTGCCAGCAGCCGTGGGGACATCGCGGAGACCCAGTACTTC.

This chain connects TRBV10-3 to TRBJ2-5, with 7 bases matching TRBD2. CDR3 size: 14 residues. V was clipped by 2 bases and J by 3 bases; unmatched bases: 3. Germline-derived CDR1 and CDR2 are ENHRY and SYGVKD. CDR3 loop: CAISEGAGKETQYF. In DNA form, the CDR3 reads TGTGCCATCAGTGAGGGAGCGGGAAAAGAGACCCAGTACTTC.

J is TRBJ1-5 and V is TRBV28; D gene uncertain. Per germline, CDR1 MDHEN and CDR2 SYDVKM. With 2 bases removed from V and 2 bases from J, the gap between germline ends came to 10 bases. There are 15 residues in the CDR3. CDR3 nucleotides: TGTGCCAGCAGTTTAGCAGGAGGCGGCAATCAGCCCCAGCATTTT. It codes for CASSLAGGGNQPQHF.

This clone was observed a single time. The chain links TRBV20-1 to TRBJ1-1; 8 nucleotides match TRBD1. The CDR3 spans 10 residues. Germline CDR1 is DFQATT and CDR2 is SNEGSKA (reference sequence). The V and J ends lost 4 bases and 11 bases, in that order; junction bases with no gene match: 3. The CDR3 is CSANYRGAFF. As DNA, the CDR3 is TGCAGTGCTAATTACAGGGGGGCTTTCTTT.

V is TRBV5-1 and J is TRBJ2-5; a possible D gene is TRBD1 (6 bases). The V gene lost 2 bases and the J gene lost 1 base, with 9 bases spanning the gap. CDR3 length: 14 amino acids. Germline CDR1 reads SGHRS; CDR2 reads YFSETQ. CDR3 in amino acids: CASSFSGAQETQYF. The CDR3 DNA is TGCGCCAGCAGCTTCTCAGGGGCCCAAGAGACCCAGTACTTC.

The CDR3 DNA reads as TGCGCCAGCAGCTTGGTCAGCGGGGATACGAAGACCCAGTACTTC. Protein product: CASSLVSGDTKTQYF. The V gene is TRBV5-1, the J gene TRBJ2-5; 7 nucleotides agree with TRBD2. Germline assignment: CDR1 SGHRS and CDR2 YFSETQ. The CDR3 loop spans 15 amino acids. The J segment lost 6 bases and the V segment lost 0 bases, leaving 8 bases of the junction unmatched. The whole variable domain, remainder taken from reference TRBV5-1 and TRBJ2-5, is KAGVTQTPRYLIKTRGQQVTLSCSPISGHRSVSWYQQTPGQGLQFLFEYFSETQRNKGNFPGRFSGRQFSNSRSEMNVSTLELGDSALYLCASSLVSGDTKTQYFGPGTRLLVL.

V is TRBV28 and J is TRBJ2-1, with D possibly TRBD1 on 6 matching bases. V lost 4 bases to trimming and J lost 2 bases, with 15 bases between them. This CDR3 spans 16 amino acids. CDR1 MDHEN and CDR2 SYDVKM come from the germline V gene. CDR3 nucleotides: TGTGCCAGCAGTTCCTTTAACCGACAGGCCTACAATGAGCAGTTCTTC. As protein: CASSSFNRQAYNEQFF.

The V call is TRBV28, the J call TRBJ1-5, with a weak D call TRBD1 (6 bases). This CDR3 has 14 amino acids. Germline CDR1 reads MDHEN; CDR2 reads SYDVKM. V was clipped by 5 bases and J by 7 bases, with 15 bases between them. The CDR3 is CASSAKLGGQPQHF. DNA for the CDR3: TGTGCCAGCAGTGCGAAACTAGGGGGACAGCCCCAGCATTTT.

The V gene is TRBV28, the J gene TRBJ2-7, with D maybe TRBD2 (6 bases). Trimming took off 7 bases at V and 5 bases at J, with 9 bases between the two ends. Germline V gene sequence: CDR1 MDHEN, CDR2 SYDVKM. The CDR3 is 11 amino acids. This chain's CDR3 is CASTPGDEQYF. The CDR3 DNA is TGTGCCAGCACCCCGGGAGACGAGCAGTACTTC. Variable domain in full (rest from reference TRBV28 and TRBJ2-7): DVKVTQSSRYLVKRTGEKVFLECVQDMDHENMFWYRQDPGLGLRLIYFSYDVKMKEKGDIPEGYSVSREKKERFSLILESASTNQTSMYLCASTPGDEQYFGPGTRLTVT.

This clone was found once. The chain is built from TRBV2 and TRBJ2-7; no firm D call. This CDR3 has 12 residues. Germline CDR1 SNHLY, CDR2 FYNNEI. Trimming left V 6 bases short and J 4 bases short, with 10 bases between. Here the CDR3 reads CASRAEPYEQYF. The CDR3 nucleotides are TGTGCCAGCAGGGCTGAACCTTACGAGCAGTACTTC.

The V call is TRBV6-5, the J call TRBJ2-6, with D possibly matching TRBD1 (6 bases). This CDR3 contains 15 residues. Trimming shortened V by 6 bases and J by 2 bases, and 11 bases separated the two germline ends. The germline V gene encodes CDR1 MNHEY and CDR2 SVGAGI. The CDR3 DNA follows: TGTGCCAGCAGCCAGGGGCAACCTGGGGCCAACGTCCTGACTTTC. The encoded protein is CASSQGQPGANVLTF.

This clone came up a few times. The rearrangement uses TRBV6-1 and TRBJ2-7; TRBD1 matches at 9 bases. The junction had 6 bases not matched to a gene; V was cut back by 1 base and J by 5 bases. CDR3 length: 15 residues. Germline V gene data show CDR1 as MNHNS and CDR2 as SASEGT. The CDR3 reads CASSEVLRQGDEQYF. The CDR3 DNA sequence: TGTGCCAGCAGTGAAGTTTTGCGACAGGGGGACGAGCAGTACTTC.